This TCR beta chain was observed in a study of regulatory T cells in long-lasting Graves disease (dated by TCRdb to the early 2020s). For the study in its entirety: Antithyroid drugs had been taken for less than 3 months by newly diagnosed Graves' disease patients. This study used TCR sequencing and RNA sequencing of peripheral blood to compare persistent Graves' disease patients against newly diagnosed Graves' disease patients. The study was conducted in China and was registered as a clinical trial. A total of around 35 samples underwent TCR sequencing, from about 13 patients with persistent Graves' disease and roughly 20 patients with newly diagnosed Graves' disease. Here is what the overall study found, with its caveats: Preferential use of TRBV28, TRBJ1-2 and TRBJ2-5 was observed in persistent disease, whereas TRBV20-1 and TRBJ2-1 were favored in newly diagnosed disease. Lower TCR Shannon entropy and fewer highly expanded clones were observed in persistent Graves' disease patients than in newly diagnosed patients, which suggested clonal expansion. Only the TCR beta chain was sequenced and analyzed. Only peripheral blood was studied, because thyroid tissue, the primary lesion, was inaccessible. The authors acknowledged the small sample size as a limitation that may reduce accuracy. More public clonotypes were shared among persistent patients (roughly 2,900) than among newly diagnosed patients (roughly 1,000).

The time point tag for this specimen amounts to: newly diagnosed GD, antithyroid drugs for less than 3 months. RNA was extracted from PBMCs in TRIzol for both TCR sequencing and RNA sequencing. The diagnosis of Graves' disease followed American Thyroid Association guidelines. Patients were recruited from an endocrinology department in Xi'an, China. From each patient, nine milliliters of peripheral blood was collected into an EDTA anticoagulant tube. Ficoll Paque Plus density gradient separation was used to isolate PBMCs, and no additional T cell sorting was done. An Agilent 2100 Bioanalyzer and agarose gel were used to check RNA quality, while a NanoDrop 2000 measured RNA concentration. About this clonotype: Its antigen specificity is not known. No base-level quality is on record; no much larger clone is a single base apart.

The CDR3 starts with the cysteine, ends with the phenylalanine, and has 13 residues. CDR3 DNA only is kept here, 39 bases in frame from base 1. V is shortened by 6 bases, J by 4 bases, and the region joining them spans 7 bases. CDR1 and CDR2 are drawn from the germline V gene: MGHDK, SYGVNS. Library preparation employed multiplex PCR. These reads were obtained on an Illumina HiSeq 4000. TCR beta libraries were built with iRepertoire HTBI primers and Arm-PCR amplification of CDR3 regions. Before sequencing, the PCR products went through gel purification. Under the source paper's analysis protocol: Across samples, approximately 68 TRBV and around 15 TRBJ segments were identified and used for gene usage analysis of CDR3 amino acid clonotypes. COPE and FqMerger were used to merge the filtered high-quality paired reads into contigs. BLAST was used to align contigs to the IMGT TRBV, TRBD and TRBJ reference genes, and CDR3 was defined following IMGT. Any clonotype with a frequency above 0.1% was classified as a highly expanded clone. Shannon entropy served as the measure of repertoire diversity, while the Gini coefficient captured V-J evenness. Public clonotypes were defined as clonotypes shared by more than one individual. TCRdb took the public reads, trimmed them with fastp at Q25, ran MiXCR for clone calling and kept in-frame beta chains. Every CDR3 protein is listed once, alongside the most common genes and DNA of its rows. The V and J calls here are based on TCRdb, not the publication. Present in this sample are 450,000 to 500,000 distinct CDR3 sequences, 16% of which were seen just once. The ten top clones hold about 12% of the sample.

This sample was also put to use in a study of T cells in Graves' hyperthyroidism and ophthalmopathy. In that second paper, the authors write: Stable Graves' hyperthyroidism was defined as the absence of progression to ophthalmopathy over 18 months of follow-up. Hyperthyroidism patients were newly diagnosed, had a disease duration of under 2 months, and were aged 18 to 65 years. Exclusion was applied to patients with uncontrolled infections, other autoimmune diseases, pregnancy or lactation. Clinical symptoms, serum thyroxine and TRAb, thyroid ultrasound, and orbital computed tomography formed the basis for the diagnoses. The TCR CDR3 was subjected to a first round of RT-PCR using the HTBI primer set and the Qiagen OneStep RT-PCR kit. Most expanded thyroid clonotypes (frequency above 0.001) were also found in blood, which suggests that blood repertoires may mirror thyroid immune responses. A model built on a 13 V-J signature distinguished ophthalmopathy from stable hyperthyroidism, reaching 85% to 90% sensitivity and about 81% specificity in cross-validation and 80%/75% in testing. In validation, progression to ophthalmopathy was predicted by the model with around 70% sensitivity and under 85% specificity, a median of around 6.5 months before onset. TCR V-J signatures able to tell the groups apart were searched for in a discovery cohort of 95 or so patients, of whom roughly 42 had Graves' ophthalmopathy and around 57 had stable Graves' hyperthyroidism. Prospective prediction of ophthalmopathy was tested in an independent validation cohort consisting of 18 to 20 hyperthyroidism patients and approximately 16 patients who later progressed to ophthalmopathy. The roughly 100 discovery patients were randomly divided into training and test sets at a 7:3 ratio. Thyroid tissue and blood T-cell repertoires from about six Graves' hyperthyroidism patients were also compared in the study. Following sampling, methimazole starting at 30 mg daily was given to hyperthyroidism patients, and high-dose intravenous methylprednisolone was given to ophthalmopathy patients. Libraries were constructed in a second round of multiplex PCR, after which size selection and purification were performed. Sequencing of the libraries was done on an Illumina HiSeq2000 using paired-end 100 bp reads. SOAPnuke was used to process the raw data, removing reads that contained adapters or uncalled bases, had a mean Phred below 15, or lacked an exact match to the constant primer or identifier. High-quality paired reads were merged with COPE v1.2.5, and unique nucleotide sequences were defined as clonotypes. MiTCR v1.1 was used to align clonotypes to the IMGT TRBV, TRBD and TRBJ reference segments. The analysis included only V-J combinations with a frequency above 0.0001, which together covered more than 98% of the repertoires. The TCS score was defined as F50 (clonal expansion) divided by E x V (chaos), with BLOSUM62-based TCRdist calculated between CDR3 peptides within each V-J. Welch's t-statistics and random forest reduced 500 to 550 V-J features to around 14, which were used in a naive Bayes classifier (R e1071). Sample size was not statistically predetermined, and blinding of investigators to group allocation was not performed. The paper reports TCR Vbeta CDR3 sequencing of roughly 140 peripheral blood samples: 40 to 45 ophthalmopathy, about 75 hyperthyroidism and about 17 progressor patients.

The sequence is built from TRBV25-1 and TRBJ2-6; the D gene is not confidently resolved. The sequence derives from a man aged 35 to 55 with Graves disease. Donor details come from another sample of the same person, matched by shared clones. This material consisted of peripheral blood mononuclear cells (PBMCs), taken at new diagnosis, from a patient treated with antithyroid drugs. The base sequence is TGTGCCAGCAGCCAGGTAGGGGCCAACGTCCTGACTTTC. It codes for CASSQVGANVLTF. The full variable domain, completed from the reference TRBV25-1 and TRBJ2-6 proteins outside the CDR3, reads EADIYQTPRYLVIGTGKKITLECSQTMGHDKMYWYQQDPGMELHLIHYSYGVNSTEKGDLSSESTVSRIRTEHFPLTLESARPSHTSQYLCASSQVGANVLTFGAGSRLTVL.